One and the same sample provided the 10 T cell receptor beta chains below, sequenced in a study of response to subunit inactivated influenza vaccine. MiXCR, run by TCRdb on the RT-PCR reads, gives a single entry per CDR3 protein. Here the sample spans approximately 700,000 distinct CDR3 sequences, 15% to 18% being singletons. Sequenced material: PBMCs from blood, taken about 13 days after vaccination. The receptors come from a man aged 45-65 years who received an inactivated influenza vaccine.

J is TRBJ2-1 and V is TRBV7-2, with TRBD2 matching over 7 bases. Germline loops: CDR1 SGHTA, CDR2 FQGNSA. The junction had 13 bases not matched to a gene; V was cut back by 1 base and J by 7 bases. The CDR3 has 17 residues. CDR3 sequence reads: CASSLGPGRAAGNEQFF. DNA for the CDR3: TGTGCCAGCAGCTTAGGCCCGGGACGCGCAGCGGGGAATGAGCAGTTCTTC. Filled out from reference TRBV7-2 and TRBJ2-1, the complete variable domain reads GAGVSQSPSNKVTEKGKDVELRCDPISGHTALYWYRQSLGQGLEFLIYFQGNSAPDKSGLPSDRFSAERTGGSVSTLTIQRTQQEDSAVYLCASSLGPGRAAGNEQFFGPGTRLTVL.

This clonotype came up many times. The V gene is TRBV7-2, the J gene TRBJ2-1; D is unclear. V was shortened by 0 bases and J by 5 bases, with 5 bases between the two germline ends. Germline-derived CDR1 and CDR2 are SGHTA and FQGNSA. This CDR3 spans 13 amino acids. The CDR3 spells CASSLARDNEQFF. CDR3 DNA: TGTGCCAGCAGCTTAGCCCGGGACAATGAGCAGTTCTTC.

This clonotype came up a few times. The junction does not match germline at one end; this may be a read error. V gene TRBV6-1 combines with J gene TRBJ1-3; 7 bases are a match to TRBD1. The CDR3 loop spans 14 amino acids. The V gene's germline CDR1 is MNHNS and CDR2 SASEGT. The CDR3 reads CASRSDRVGNTIYF. CDR3 sequence (DNA): TGTGCTAGCAGATCCGACAGGGTTGGAAACACCATATATTTT.

This clonotype turned up a few times. V is TRBV15 and J is TRBJ2-2; 8 bases line up with TRBD1. This CDR3 is built from 16 residues. The V segment lost 5 bases and the J segment 6 bases; nucleotides outside the gene matches: 11. Germline V CDR1 and CDR2: LNHNV, YYDKDF (reference sequence). CDR3 in DNA: TGTGCCACCAGCGACAAGACAGGGGCTCGTCCCGGGGAGCTGTTTTTT. Amino acid sequence: CATSDKTGARPGELFF.

This sequence joins TRBV6-6 and TRBJ2-1; 8 nucleotides match TRBD1. With 6 bases clipped from V and 8 bases from J, the junction kept 6 bases outside the gene matches. Looked up from germline, CDR1 is MNHNY and CDR2 is SVGAGI (reference sequence). The CDR3 consists of 13 residues. The CDR3 region has the DNA TGTGCCAGCAGAAGACAGGGGTTCGATGAGCAGTTCTTC. It specifies CASRRQGFDEQFF.

The CDR3: CASSQGTSGGASLSQYF. DNA for the CDR3: TGTGCCAGCAGCCAAGGGACTAGCGGGGGGGCCTCTTTGTCCCAGTACTTC. The chain employs TRBV3-1 and TRBJ2-5; TRBD2 agrees at 15 bases. The CDR3 is made up of 17 amino acids. V dropped 1 base and J dropped 9; count of bases not matched to a gene: 9. Germline V gene data show CDR1 as LGHDT and CDR2 as YNNKEL (reference sequence).

The chain couples TRBV5-1 to TRBJ1-3; D is possibly TRBD1 (5 bases). The CDR3 totals 17 residues. Trimming shortened V by 1 base and J by 1 base, and 15 bases separated the two germline ends. Germline CDR1 reads SGHRS; CDR2 reads YFSETQ. CDR3 DNA sequence: TGCGCCAGCAGCTTGCGCCCCGGGACGACGTCTGGAAACACCATATATTTT. Translated, it gives CASSLRPGTTSGNTIYF.

The V and J genes are TRBV3-1 and TRBJ2-2, with D maybe TRBD1 (6 bases). Germline lookup yields CDR1 LGHDT and CDR2 YNNKEL (reference sequence). Trimming pared 4 bases from V and 6 bases from J, leaving 12 bases between. The CDR3 contains 14 residues. Written as DNA, the CDR3 is TGTGCCAGCAGCCCGACACAGGGCCCCGGGGAGCTGTTTTTT. Its protein is CASSPTQGPGELFF.

This clonotype was counted between two and nine times. The chain couples TRBV2 to TRBJ2-5; 10 positions agree with TRBD1. The germline gives CDR1 SNHLY, CDR2 FYNNEI. There are 16 residues in the CDR3. Germline trimming cut 3 bases from V and 4 bases from J; bases unmatched to any gene: 8. The CDR3 loop is CASSDPGQGQGETQYF. The CDR3 region has the DNA TGTGCCAGCAGTGATCCGGGACAGGGGCAGGGAGAGACCCAGTACTTC.

A few counts support this clonotype. The chain couples TRBV20-1 to TRBJ2-1; the match to TRBD2 covers 7 bases. Trimming cost V 4 bases and J 2 bases; bases outside gene matches: 2. This CDR3 contains 13 residues. Germline V gene sequence: CDR1 DFQATT, CDR2 SNEGSKA (reference sequence). The CDR3 sequence is CSATSGTYNEQFF. The CDR3 nucleotides are TGCAGTGCTACTAGCGGAACCTACAATGAGCAGTTCTTC.